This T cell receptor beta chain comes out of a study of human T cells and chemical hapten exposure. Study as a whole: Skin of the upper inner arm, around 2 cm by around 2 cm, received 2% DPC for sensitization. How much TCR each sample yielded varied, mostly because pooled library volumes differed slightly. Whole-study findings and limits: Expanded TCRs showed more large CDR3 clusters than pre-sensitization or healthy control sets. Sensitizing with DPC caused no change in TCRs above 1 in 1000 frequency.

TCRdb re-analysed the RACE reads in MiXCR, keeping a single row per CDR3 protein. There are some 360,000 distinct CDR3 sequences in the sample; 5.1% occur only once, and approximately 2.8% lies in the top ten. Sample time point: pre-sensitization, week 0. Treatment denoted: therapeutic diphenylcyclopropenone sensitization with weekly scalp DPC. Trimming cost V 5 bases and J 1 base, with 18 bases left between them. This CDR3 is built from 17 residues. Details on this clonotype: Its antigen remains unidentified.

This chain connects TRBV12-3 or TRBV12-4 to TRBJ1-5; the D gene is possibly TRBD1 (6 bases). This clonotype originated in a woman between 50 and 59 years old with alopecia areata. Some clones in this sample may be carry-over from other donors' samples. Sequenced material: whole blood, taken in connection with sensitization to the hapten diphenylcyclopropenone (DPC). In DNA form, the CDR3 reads TGTGCCAGCAGTCCGGGGTCAATGGGGGCGAGCAATCAGCCCCAGCATTTT. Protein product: CASSPGSMGASNQPQHF.